This T cell receptor (beta chain) was sequenced during a study of shared clonotypes between healthy human individuals. This table comes from immunoSEQ multiplex PCR, and its TCRdb copy is limited to in-frame clones, with some not included. The data hold millions of clones, with roughly 91% observed a single time. Germline V gene sequence: CDR1 MNHEY, CDR2 SMNVEV (reference sequence). This CDR3 is 13 amino acids long. V lost 6 bases to trimming and J lost 6 bases, with 12 bases between them. Positively selected for CCR7, the CD45RO-negative cells used as naive CD8 cells excluded terminally differentiated effector memory CD45RA+ cells. There were only Caucasian adults among the donors, and all lived in Nashville, Tennessee.

The TCR sequence derives from a man aged 18 to 30 in good health. Some clones in this sample may be carry-over from other donors' samples. The V gene is TRBV27, the J gene TRBJ2-1, with D perhaps matching TRBD1 (6 bases). Specimen: naive CD8+ T cells from PBMCs. The CDR3 nucleotides are TGTGCCAGCAGCTTACAGGGTTTCAATGAGCAGTTCTTC. Its protein product is CASSLQGFNEQFF.